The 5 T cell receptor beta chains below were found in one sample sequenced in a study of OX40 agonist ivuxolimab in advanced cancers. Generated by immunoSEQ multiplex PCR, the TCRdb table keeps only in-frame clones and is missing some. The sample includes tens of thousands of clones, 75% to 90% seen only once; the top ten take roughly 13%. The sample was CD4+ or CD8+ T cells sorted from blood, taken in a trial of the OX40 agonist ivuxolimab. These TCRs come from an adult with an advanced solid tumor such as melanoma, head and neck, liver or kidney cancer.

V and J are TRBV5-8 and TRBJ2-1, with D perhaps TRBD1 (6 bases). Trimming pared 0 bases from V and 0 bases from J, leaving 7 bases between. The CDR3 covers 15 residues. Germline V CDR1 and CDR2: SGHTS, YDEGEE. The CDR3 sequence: CASSLVQGSYNEQFF. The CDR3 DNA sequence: TGTGCCAGCAGCTTGGTACAGGGCTCCTACAATGAGCAGTTCTTC.

The CDR3 DNA follows: TGTGCCAGTAGTACCCGGACAGACGGAAACACCATATATTTT. Protein: CASSTRTDGNTIYF. V and J are TRBV19 and TRBJ1-3; tentative D call: TRBD1 (6 bases). The CDR3 extends over 14 amino acids. Germline V gene data show CDR1 as LNHDA and CDR2 as SQIVND (reference sequence). V shed 4 bases and J shed 4 bases, with 11 bases lying between them.

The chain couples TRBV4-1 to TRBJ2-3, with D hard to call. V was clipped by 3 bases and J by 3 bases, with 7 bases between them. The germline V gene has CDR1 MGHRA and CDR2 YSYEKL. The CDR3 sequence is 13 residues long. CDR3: CASSQLETDTQYF. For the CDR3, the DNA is TGCGCCAGCAGCCAGCTGGAAACAGATACGCAGTATTTT.

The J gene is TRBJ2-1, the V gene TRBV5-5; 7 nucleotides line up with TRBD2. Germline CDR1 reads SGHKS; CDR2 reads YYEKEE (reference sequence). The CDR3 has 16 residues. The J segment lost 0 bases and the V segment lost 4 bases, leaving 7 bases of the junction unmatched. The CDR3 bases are TGTGCCAGCAGCAAAACAGCGGGGAGCTCCTACAATGAGCAGTTCTTC. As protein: CASSKTAGSSYNEQFF.

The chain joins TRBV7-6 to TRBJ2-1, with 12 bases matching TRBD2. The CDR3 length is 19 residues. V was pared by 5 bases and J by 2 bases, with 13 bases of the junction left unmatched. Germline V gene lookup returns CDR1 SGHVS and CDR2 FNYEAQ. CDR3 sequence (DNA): TGTGCCAGCAGCGCGCGACTAGCGGGAGAGGTTGGAGCCTACAATGAGCAGTTCTTC. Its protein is CASSARLAGEVGAYNEQFF.